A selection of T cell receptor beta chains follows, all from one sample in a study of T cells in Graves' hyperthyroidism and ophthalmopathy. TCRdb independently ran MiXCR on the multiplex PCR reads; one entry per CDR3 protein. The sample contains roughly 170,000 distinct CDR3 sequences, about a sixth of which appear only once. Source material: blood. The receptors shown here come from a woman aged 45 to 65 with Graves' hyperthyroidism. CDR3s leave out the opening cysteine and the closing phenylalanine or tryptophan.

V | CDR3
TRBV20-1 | SAPLSRASPLH
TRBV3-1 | ASSQAGGRATGELF
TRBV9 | ASSVQGAGDTEAF
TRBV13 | ASSLGGSGGNEQF
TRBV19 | ASSERRGLLHYGYT
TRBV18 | ASSGGAANYGYT
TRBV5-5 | ASSPPRGANTGELF
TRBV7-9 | ASSFAGDTQY
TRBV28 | ASSPHPAGQGVDEQF
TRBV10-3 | ATDTSGFSYEQY
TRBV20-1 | SAREYLAGGETQY
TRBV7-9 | ASSTGHGYT
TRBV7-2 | ASSLRGANEKLF
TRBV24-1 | ATSAANTEAF
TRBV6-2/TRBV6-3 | ASSLQPSNTEAF
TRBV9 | ASSPDMRANTEAF
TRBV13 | ASSISVPSGNTIY
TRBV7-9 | ASSYPGDNEQF
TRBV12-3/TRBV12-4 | ASSGQGTIGETQY
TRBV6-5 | ASILSTVKVVSYSNQPQH
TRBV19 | ASRGTGLDYGYT
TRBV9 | ASSPLSNTEAF
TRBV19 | ASTREGTAFSGNTIY
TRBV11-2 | ASSLAPDRRETQY
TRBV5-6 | ASSLGVGGNTEAF
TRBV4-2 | ASSQEGGRNYGYT
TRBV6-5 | ASSYSRREANTGELF
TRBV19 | ASSARVLWLDSVPDTQY
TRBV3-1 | ASSQEGQVSYNEQF
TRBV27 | ASSPRTGPNEQF
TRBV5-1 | ASSDHSGQNTEAF
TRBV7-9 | ASSLSLTVPDEQF
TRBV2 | ARGDYDNEQF
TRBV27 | ASSSLLNMRNTIY
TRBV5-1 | ASSPPGNTEAF
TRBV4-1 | ASSQDLIGLAGSPDEQY
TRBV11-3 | ASSSRTGEQY
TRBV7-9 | ASSRVLGSTSEAF
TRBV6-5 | ASSYRGNQPQH
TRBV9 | ASSVEGTSGVNEQF
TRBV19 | VSSIRANQPQH
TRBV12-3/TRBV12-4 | ASSRGGNQPQH
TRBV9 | ASSVGPGGARRDTEAF
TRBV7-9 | ASSAVGARNEKLF
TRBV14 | ASSRLGRNYEQY
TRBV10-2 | ASTPTGSNQPQH
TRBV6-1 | ASRLTGRSYEQY
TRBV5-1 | ASSLEEGRTDTQY
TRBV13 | ASSLGQGSNIQY
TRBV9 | ASSVAGPGTEAF
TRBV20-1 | SAAPHRGLSQTQY
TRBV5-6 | ASKLDSGAQETQY
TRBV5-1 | ASSPTGAEAF